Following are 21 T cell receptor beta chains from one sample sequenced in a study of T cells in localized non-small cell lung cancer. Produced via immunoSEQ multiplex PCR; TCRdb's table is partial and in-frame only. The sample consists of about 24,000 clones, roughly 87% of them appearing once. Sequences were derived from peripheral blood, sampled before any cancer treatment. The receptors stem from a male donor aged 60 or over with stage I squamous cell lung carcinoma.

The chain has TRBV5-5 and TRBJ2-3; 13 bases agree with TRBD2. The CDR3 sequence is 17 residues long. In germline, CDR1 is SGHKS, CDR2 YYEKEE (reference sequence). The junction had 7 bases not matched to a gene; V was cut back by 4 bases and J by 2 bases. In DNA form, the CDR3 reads TGTGCCAGCAGCCCAACTAGCGGGGGGGCACTCACAGATACGCAGTATTTT. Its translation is CASSPTSGGALTDTQYF.

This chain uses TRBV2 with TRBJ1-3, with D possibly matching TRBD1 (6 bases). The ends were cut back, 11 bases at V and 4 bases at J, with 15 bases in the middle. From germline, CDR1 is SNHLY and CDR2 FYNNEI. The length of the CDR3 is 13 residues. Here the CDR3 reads CASQGNVGNTIYF. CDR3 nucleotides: TGTGCCTCTCAGGGGAACGTCGGAAACACCATATATTTT.

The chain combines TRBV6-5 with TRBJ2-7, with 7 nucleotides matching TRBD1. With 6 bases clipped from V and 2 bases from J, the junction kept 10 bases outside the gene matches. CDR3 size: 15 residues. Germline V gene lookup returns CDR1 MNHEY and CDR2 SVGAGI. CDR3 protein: CASSLGEQGAYEQYF. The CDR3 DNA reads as TGTGCCAGCAGCCTAGGGGAGCAGGGGGCCTACGAGCAGTACTTC.

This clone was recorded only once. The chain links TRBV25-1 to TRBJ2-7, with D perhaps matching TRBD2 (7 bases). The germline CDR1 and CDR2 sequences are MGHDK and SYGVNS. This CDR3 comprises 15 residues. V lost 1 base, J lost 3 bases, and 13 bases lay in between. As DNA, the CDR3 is TGTGCCAGCAGTGAATGGGGGGGCCGGGTCTACGAGCAGTACTTC. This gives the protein CASSEWGGRVYEQYF.

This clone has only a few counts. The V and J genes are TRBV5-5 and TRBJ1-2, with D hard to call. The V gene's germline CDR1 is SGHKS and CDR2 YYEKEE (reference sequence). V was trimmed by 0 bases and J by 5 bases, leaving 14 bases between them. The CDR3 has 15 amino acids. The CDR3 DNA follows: TGTGCCAGCAGCTTGGAGCACATAGCTCGATATGGCTACACCTTC. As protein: CASSLEHIARYGYTF.

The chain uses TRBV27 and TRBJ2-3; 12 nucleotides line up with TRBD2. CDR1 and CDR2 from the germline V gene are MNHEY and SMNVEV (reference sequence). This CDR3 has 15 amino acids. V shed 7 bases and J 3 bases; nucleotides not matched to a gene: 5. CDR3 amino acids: CASTVLAGGTDTQYF. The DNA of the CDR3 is TGTGCCAGCACCGTCCTAGCGGGAGGGACAGATACGCAGTATTTT.

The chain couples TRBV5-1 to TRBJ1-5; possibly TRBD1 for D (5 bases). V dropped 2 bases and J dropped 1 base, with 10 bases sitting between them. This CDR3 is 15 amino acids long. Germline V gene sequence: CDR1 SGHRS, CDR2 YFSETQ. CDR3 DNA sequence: TGCGCCAGCAGCTTTGCGGGGCTCAGCAATCAGCCCCAGCATTTT. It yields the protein CASSFAGLSNQPQHF.

This CDR3 reads CASNPTGALTDTQYF. Here the CDR3 DNA reads TGTGCCAGTAACCCGACAGGGGCGCTCACAGATACGCAGTATTTT. This chain links TRBV19 with TRBJ2-3; 8 bases map to TRBD1. CDR1 and CDR2 from the germline V gene are LNHDA and SQIVND (reference sequence). V trimming: 7 bases; J trimming: 2 bases; junction bases outside the gene matches: 8. This CDR3 has 15 residues.

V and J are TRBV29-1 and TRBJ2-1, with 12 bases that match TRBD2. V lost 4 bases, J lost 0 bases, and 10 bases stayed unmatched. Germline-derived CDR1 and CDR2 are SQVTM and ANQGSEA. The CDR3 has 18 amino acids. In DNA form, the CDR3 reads TGCAGCGTTGCGGGTTCGGGACTAGCGGGTAGCTCCTACAATGAGCAGTTCTTC. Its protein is CSVAGSGLAGSSYNEQFF.

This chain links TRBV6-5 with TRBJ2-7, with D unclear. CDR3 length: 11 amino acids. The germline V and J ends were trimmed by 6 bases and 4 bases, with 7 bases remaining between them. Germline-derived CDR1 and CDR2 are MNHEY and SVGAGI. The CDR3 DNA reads TGTGCCAGCAGGTTCTCTTACGAGCAGTACTTC. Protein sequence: CASRFSYEQYF.

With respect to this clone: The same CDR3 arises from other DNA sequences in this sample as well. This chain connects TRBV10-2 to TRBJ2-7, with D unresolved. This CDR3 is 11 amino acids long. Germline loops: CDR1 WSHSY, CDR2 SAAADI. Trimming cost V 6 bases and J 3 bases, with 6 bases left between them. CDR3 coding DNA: TGCGCCAGCAGCAGGAACTACGAGCAGTACTTC. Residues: CASSRNYEQYF.

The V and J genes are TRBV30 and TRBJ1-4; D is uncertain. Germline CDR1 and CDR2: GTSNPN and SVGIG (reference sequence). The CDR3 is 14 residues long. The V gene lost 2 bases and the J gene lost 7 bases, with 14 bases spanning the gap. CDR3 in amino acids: CAWSRGGSGEKLFF. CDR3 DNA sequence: TGTGCCTGGAGTCGCGGCGGTAGTGGTGAAAAACTGTTTTTT.

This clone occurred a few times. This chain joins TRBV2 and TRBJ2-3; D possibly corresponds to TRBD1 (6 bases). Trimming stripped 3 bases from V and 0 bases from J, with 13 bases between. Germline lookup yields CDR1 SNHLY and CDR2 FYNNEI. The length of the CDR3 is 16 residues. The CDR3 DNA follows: TGTGCCAGCAGTGATAGGGGGAGAGGAAGCACAGATACGCAGTATTTT. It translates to CASSDRGRGSTDTQYF.

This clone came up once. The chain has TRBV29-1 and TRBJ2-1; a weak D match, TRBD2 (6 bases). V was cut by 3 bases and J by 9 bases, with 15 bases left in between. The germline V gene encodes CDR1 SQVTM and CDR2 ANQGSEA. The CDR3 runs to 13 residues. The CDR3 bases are TGCAGCGTTGATGGGTCGTGGGGAGGTGAGCAGTTCTTC. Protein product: CSVDGSWGGEQFF.

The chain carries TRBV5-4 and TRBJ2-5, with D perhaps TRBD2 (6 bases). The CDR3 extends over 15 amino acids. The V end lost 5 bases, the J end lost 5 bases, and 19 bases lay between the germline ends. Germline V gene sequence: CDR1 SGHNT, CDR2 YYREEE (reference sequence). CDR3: CASSRTGEAGETQYF. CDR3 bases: TGTGCCAGCAGTCGAACCGGGGAGGCGGGGGAGACCCAGTACTTC.

In DNA form, the CDR3 reads TGTGCCAGCAGCCAGCAGGGTGGGAATCAGCCCCAGCATTTT. This translates into CASSQQGGNQPQHF. This rearrangement joins TRBV7-2 to TRBJ1-5, with D possibly being TRBD1 (5 bases). Germline V CDR1 and CDR2: SGHTA, FQGNSA. The CDR3 loop spans 14 amino acids. V was shortened by 5 bases and J by 4 bases, with 12 bases between the two germline ends.

For the CDR3, the DNA is TGTGCCAGCAGCGGGCCCGAAGGGTACAATGAGCAGTTCTTC. Its protein is CASSGPEGYNEQFF. This rearrangement joins TRBV9 to TRBJ2-1; no firm D call. The CDR3 totals 14 residues. Germline CDR1 and CDR2: SGDLS and YYNGEE. The ends were cut back, 3 bases at V and 4 bases at J, with 11 bases in the middle.

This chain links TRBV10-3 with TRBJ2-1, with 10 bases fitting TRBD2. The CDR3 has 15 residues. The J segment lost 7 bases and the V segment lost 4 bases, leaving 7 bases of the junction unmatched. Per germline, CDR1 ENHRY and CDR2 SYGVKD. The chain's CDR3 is CAISALAGAENEQFF. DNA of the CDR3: TGTGCCATCAGTGCCCTAGCGGGAGCGGAAAATGAGCAGTTCTTC.

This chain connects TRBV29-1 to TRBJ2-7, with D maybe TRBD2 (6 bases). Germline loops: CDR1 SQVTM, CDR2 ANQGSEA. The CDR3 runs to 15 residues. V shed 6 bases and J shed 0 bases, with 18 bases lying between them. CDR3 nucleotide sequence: TGCAGCGTGGAAACGCTGGGCGGGAACTCCTACGAGCAGTACTTC. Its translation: CSVETLGGNSYEQYF.

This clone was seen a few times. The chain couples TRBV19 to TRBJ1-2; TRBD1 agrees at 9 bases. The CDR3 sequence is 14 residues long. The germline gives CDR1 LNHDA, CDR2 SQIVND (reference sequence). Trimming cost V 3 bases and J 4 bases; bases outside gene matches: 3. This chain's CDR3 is CASSITGQGYGYTF. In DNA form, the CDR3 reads TGTGCCAGTAGTATTACGGGACAGGGCTATGGCTACACCTTC.

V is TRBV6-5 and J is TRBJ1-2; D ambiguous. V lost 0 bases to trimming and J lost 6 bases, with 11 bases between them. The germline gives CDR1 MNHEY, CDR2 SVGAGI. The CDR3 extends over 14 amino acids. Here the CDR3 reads CASSYSAEADGYTF. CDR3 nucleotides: TGTGCCAGCAGTTACTCCGCGGAGGCGGATGGCTACACCTTC.